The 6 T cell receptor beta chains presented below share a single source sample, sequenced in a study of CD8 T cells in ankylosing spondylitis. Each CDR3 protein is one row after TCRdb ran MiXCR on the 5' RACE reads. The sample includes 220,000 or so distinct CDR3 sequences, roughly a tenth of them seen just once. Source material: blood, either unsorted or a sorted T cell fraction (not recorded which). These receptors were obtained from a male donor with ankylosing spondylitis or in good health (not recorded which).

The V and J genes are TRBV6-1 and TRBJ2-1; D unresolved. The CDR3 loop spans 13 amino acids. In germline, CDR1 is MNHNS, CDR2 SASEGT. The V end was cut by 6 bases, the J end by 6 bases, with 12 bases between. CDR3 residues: CASRVPKGNEQFF. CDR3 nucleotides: TGTGCCAGCAGAGTCCCAAAGGGCAATGAGCAGTTCTTC.

The CDR3 region has the DNA TGTGCCACCAGTGACTCGGACAGGGGCTACGAGCAGTACTTC. This encodes CATSDSDRGYEQYF. J is TRBJ2-7 and V is TRBV24-1; 9 bases are shared with TRBD1. The CDR3 totals 14 residues. CDR1 is KGHDR, CDR2 SFDVKD, per germline. Trimming removed 4 bases from V and 3 bases from J; junction bases left unmatched: 3.

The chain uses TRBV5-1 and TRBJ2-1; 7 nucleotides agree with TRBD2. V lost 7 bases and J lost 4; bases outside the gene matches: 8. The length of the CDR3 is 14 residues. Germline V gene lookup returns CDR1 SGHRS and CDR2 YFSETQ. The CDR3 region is CASGSGGGYNEQFF. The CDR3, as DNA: TGCGCCAGCGGGAGTGGCGGGGGATACAATGAGCAGTTCTTC.

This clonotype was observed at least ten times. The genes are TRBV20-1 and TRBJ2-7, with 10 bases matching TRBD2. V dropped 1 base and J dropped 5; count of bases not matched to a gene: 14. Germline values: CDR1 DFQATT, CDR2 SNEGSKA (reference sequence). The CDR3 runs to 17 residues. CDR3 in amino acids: CSARVASGGLGVHEQYF. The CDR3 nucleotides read TGCAGTGCTAGAGTGGCTAGCGGGGGCCTCGGGGTCCACGAGCAGTACTTC.

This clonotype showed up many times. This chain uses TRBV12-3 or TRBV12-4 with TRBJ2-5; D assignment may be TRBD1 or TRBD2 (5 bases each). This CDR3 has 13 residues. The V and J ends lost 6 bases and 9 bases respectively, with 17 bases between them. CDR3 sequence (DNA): TGTGCCAGCAGGACCGAGGGACGAGGAGCCCAGTACTTC. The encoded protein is CASRTEGRGAQYF.

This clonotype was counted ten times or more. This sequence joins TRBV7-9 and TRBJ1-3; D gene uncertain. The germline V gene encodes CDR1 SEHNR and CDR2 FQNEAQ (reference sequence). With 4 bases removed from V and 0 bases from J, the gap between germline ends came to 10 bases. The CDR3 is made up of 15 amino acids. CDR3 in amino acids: CASSSSPHSGNTIYF. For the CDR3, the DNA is TGTGCCAGCAGCTCCTCGCCTCACTCTGGAAACACCATATATTTT.